This T cell receptor beta chain was sequenced for a study of radiotherapy plus CTLA-4 blockade in lung cancer. In the study overall: Objective responses arose in 15% to 20% of patients, and under 40% experienced disease control.

With regard to this clone: The antigen is unknown.

Study-wide points: Dynamics of early blood T cell clones, together with interferon-beta, were reportedly the best predictors of response.

Germline V gene lookup returns CDR1 SGHAT and CDR2 FQNNGV. The germline V and J ends were trimmed by 1 base and 7 bases, with 11 bases remaining between them. The CDR3 loop spans 14 amino acids. Measured with immunoSEQ multiplex PCR; TCRdb has only the in-frame clones, and not every one. The sample contains fewer than 65,000 clones, approximately 85% of which appear only once. This chain joins TRBV11-2 and TRBJ2-1; D is perhaps TRBD2 (7 bases). The sequence was obtained from a human donor with non-small cell lung cancer whose response to radiotherapy plus ipilimumab could not be evaluated. The starting material was peripheral blood, obtained from a patient treated with radiotherapy plus ipilimumab. CDR3 region: CASSLGTRGNEQFF. The DNA for the CDR3 is TGTGCCAGCAGCTTAGGGACTAGGGGGAATGAGCAGTTCTTC.